This paragraph reports one T cell receptor (beta chain). Its antigen remains unknown. The CDR3 contains 16 residues. Germline CDR1 and CDR2: ENHRY and SYGVKD. With V trimmed by 6 bases and J by 0 bases, 10 bases remained unmatched. This sample is part of a study of T cell responses to AZD1222 COVID-19 vaccine. Study-level information: Analyses pooled second doses at about 4 or about 12 weeks. General study findings and limits: Only after the peak T cell response were repertoires sampled. The study identified only five to seven AZD1222 recipients as seropositive at baseline. The study found Spike-specific TCR breadth and depth rose after two AZD1222 doses.

Repertoires were generated with immunoSEQ multiplex PCR, while TCRdb's copy carries only in-frame clones and drops some. The sample consists of 100,000 to 150,000 clones, around 84% of them appearing once. This TCR was sampled from an adult in good health. The chain has TRBV10-3 and TRBJ1-1; 7 positions match TRBD1. The specimen comprised peripheral blood, sampled on day 0 of AZD1222 vaccination. The chain's CDR3 is CAISYDRVILNTEAFF. DNA of the CDR3: TGTGCCATCAGCTATGACAGGGTTATATTGAACACTGAAGCTTTCTTT.